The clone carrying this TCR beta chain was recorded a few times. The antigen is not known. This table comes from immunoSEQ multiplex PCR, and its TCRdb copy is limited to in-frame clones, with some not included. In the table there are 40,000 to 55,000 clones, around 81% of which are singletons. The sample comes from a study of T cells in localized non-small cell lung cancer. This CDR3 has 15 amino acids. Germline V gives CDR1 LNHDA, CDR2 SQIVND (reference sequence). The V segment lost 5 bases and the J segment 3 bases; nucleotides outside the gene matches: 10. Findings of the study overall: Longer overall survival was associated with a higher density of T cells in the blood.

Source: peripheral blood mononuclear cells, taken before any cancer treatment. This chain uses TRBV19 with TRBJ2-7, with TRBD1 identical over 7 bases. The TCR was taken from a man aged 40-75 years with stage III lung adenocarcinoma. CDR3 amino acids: CASSDMDRRSYEQYF. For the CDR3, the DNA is TGTGCCAGTAGTGATATGGACAGGAGGAGCTACGAGCAGTACTTC. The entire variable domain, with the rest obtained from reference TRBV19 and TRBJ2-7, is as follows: DGGITQSPKYLFRKEGQNVTLSCEQNLNHDAMYWYRQDPGQGLRLIYYSQIVNDFQKGDIAEGYSVSREKKESFPLTVTSAQKNPTAFYLCASSDMDRRSYEQYFGPGTRLTVT.